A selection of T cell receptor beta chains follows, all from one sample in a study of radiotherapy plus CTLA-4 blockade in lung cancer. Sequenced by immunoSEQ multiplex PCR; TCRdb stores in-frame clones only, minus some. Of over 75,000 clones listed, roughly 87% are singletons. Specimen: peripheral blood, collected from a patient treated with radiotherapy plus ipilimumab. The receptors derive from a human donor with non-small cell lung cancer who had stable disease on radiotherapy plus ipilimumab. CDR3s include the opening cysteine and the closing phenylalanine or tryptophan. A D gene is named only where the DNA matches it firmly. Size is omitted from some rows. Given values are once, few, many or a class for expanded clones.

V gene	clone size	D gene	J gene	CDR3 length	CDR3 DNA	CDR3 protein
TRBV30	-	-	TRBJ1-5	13	TGTGCCTTAAGTGGACAGCACAATCAGCCCCAGCATTTT	CALSGQHNQPQHF
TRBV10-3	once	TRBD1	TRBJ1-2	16	TGTGCCATCAGTTTTACCGGGACAGGGGGCGCCGAGGGCTACACCTTC	CAISFTGTGGAEGYTF
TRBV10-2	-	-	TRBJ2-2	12	TGCGCCAGCGGCACACCTGACCGGGAGCTGTTTTTT	CASGTPDRELFF
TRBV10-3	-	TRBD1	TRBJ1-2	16	TGTGCCATCAGTGTGGCCGGGACAGGGGGAAACTATGGCTACACCTTC	CAISVAGTGGNYGYTF
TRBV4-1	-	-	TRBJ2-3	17	TGCGCCAGCAGCCAAGGGGGGAGGGGGAAGACCACAGATACGCAGTATTTT	CASSQGGRGKTTDTQYF
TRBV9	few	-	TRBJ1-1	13	TGTGCCAGCAGCGTTCAGACAGCCACTGAAGCTTTCTTT	CASSVQTATEAFF
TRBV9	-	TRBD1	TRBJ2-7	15	TGTGCCAGCAGCTATGGACAGGGAAGCGTGTACGAGCAGTACTTC	CASSYGQGSVYEQYF
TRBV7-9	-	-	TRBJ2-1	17	TGTGCCAGCAGCGCCCCGGCCGGGGGCAGGGCATACAATGAGCAGTTCTTC	CASSAPAGGRAYNEQFF
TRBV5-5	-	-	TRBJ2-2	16	TGTGCCAGCAGCTTGGGGAGGGGACCGAACACCGGGGAGCTGTTTTTT	CASSLGRGPNTGELFF
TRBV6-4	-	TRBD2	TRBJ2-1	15	TGTGCCAGCAGTGACTCTAGCGGGGGGGCGAATGAGCAGTTCTTC	CASSDSSGGANEQFF
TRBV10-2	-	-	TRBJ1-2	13	TGCGCCAGCAGTGAGGTGACAGTTTCAGGCTACACCTTC	CASSEVTVSGYTF
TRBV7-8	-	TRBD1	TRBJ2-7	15	TGTGCCAGCAGCTTACAACAGGGGGCTCGCTACGAGCAGTACTTC	CASSLQQGARYEQYF
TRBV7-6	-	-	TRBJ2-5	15	TGTGCCAGCAGCCCTCCTCGTGGGCGAAAAGAGACCCAGTACTTC	CASSPPRGRKETQYF
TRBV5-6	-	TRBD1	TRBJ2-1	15	TGTGCCAGCAGCCCCGGACAGGGACATTACAATGAGCAGTTCTTC	CASSPGQGHYNEQFF
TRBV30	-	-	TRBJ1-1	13	TGTGCCTGGAGTTCGCTTGGGGACACTGAAGCTTTCTTT	CAWSSLGDTEAFF
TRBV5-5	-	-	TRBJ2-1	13	TGTGCCAGCAGCCCCTCAGGGGCGAGTGAGCAGTTCTTC	CASSPSGASEQFF
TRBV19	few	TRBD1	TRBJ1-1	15	TGTGCCAGTAGTAGAGGACAGGGATCGGGCACTGAAGCTTTCTTT	CASSRGQGSGTEAFF
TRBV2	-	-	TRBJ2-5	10	TGTGCCAGCAGCCAAGAGACCCAGTACTTC	CASSQETQYF
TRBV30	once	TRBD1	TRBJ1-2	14	TGTGCCTGGAGAACAAGGGGGCGCTTCGATGGCTACACCTTC	CAWRTRGRFDGYTF
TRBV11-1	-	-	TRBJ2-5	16	TGTGCCAGCAGCTTAGGGGAGACACCTAGCCAAGAGACCCAGTACTTC	CASSLGETPSQETQYF
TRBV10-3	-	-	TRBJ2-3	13	TGTGCCATGGGGACACTAAGCACAGATACGCAGTATTTT	CAMGTLSTDTQYF
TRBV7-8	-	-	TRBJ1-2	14	TGTGCCAGCACAAGGGTCCAGGGAGACTATGGCTACACCTTC	CASTRVQGDYGYTF
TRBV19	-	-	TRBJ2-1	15	TGTGCCAGTAGTCTAAGGTTCTATGGAAACAATGAGCAGTTCTTC	CASSLRFYGNNEQFF
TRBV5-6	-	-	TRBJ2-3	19	TGTGCCAGCAGCTTGACGTCCGGGGGGACAATCTCTAGCACAGATACGCAGTATTTT	CASSLTSGGTISSTDTQYF
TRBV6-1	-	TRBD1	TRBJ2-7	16	TGTGCCAGCAGTGAAACCTTGACAGGGGCCCATTACGAGCAGTACTTC	CASSETLTGAHYEQYF
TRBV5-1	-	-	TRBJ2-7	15	TGCGCCAGCAGCTTGGGTAGGCGGAGCTCCTACGAGCAGTACTTC	CASSLGRRSSYEQYF
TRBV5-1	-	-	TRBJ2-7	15	TGCGCCAGCAGCTTTGGGGACGCAACACCCTACGAGCAGTACTTC	CASSFGDATPYEQYF
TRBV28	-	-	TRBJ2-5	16	TGTGCCAGCAGTTTTCTCCCCGGGACCACCGAAGAGACCCAGTACTTC	CASSFLPGTTEETQYF
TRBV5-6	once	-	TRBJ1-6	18	TGTGCCAGCAGCTTGAGTGCAGGGGAGGGCTCCTATAATTCACCCCTCCACTTT	CASSLSAGEGSYNSPLHF
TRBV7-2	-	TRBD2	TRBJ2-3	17	TGTGCCAGCAGCTTAGGGACTCTAGCGGGGGGCTGGGATACGCAGTATTTT	CASSLGTLAGGWDTQYF
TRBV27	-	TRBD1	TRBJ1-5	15	TGTGCCAGCAGTTTAACGGCAGGGGGGAGTCAGCCCCAGCATTTT	CASSLTAGGSQPQHF
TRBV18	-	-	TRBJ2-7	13	TGTGCCAGCTCAAAGGACAGTTCCTACGAGCAGTACTTC	CASSKDSSYEQYF
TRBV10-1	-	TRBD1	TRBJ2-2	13	TGCGCCAGCAGTAAGACAGGGAACCGGGAGCTGTTTTTT	CASSKTGNRELFF
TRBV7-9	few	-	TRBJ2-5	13	TGTGCCAGCAGCTTGAGCGGAGGGGAGACCCAGTACTTC	CASSLSGGETQYF
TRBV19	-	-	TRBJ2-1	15	TGTGCCAGTAGTATATCGGCAGGGGCGATTAATGAGCAGTTCTTC	CASSISAGAINEQFF
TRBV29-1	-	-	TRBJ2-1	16	TGCAGCGTTGAGGGTAGCTTCAAGGGCTCCTACAATGAGCAGTTCTTC	CSVEGSFKGSYNEQFF
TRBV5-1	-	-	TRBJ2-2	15	TGCGCCAGCAGCTCAGCGACCAGGGTCACCGGGGAGCTGTTTTTT	CASSSATRVTGELFF
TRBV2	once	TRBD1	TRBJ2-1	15	TGTGCCAGCAGCCCCGACAGGGGGCAGAGGAATGAGCAGTTCTTC	CASSPDRGQRNEQFF
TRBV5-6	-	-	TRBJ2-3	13	TGTGCCAGCAGCTTGGGGGGACCAGATACGCAGTATTTT	CASSLGGPDTQYF
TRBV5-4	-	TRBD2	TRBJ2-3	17	TGTGCCAGCAGCTTGTATGGTTCTAGCGGCAGCACAGATACGCAGTATTTT	CASSLYGSSGSTDTQYF
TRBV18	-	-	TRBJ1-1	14	TGTGCCAGCTCACCGGGACAAACTAACACTGAAGCTTTCTTT	CASSPGQTNTEAFF
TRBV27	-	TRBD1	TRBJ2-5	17	TGTGCCAGCAGAACCGGGACAGGGGGTCATATAGAAGAGACCCAGTACTTC	CASRTGTGGHIEETQYF
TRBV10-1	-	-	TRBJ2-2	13	TGCGCCAGCTCGGACACGAACACCGGGGAGCTGTTTTTT	CASSDTNTGELFF
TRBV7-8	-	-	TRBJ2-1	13	TGTGCCAGCAGCTCCGTATCTAGCTGGGAGCAGTTCTTC	CASSSVSSWEQFF
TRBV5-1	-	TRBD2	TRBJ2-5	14	TGCGCCAGCAGCTTGGGCGGGGGGCAGGAGACCCAGTACTTC	CASSLGGGQETQYF
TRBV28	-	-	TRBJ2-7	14	TGTGCCAGCAGTTCGTCCCGGGACACTTACGAGCAGTACTTC	CASSSSRDTYEQYF
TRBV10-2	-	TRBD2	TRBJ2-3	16	TGCGCCAGCAGCGACCCACTAGCGGGGTTCACAGATACGCAGTATTTT	CASSDPLAGFTDTQYF
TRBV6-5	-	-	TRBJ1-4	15	TGTGCCAGCAGTTACACTCGGGTCTCAGGTGAAAAACTGTTTTTT	CASSYTRVSGEKLFF
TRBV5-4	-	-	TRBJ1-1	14	TGTGCCAGCAGCCTCAATAAGGGGATCACTGAAGCTTTCTTT	CASSLNKGITEAFF
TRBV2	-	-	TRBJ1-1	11	TGTGCCAGCATCCTGACAGGTGAAGCTTTCTTT	CASILTGEAFF
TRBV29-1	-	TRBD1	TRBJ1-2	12	TGCAGCGTCCGGACAGGCGCCTATGGCTACACCTTC	CSVRTGAYGYTF
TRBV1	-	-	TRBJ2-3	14	TGCACCAGCAGTCGGGGGAATTTCACAGATACGCAGTATTTT	CTSSRGNFTDTQYF
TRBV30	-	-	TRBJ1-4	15	TGTGCCTGGAGTGTACGGGCAGGAACTAATGAAAAACTGTTTTTT	CAWSVRAGTNEKLFF
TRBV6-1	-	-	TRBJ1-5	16	TGTGCCAGCAGTGAAGGTGGAGGGCAGCGGTATCAGCCCCAGCATTTT	CASSEGGGQRYQPQHF
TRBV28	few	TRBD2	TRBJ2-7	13	TGTGCCAGCATTAGCGGGGGAGCCTACGAGCAGTACTTC	CASISGGAYEQYF
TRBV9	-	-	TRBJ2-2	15	TGTGCCAGCCGTGCGGCAGATCATTCCACCGGGGAGCTGTTTTTT	CASRAADHSTGELFF